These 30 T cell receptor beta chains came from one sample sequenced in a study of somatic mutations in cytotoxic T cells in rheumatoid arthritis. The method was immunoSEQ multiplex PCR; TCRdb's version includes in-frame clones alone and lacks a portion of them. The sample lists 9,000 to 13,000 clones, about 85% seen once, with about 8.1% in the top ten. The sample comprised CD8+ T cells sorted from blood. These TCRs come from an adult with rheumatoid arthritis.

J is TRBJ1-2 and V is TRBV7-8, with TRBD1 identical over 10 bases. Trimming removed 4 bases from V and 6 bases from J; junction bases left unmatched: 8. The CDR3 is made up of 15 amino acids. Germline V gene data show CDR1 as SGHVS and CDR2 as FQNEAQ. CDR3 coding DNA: TGTGCCAGCAGCTCCCCGGGGGACAGGGGAAATGGCTACACCTTC. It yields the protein CASSSPGDRGNGYTF.

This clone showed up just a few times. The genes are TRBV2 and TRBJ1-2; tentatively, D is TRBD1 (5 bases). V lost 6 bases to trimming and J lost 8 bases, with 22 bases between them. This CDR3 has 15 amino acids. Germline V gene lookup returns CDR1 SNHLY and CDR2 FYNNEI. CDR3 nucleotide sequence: TGTGCCAGCAGCCCCGCTAGAGGGGAAACCTACGGCTACACCTTC. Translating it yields CASSPARGETYGYTF.

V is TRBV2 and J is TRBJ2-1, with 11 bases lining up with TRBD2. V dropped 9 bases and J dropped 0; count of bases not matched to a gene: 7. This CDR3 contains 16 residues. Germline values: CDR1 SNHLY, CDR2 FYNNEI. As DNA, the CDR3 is TGTGCCAGTGGGACTAGCGGAGGGATCTCCTACAATGAGCAGTTCTTC. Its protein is CASGTSGGISYNEQFF.

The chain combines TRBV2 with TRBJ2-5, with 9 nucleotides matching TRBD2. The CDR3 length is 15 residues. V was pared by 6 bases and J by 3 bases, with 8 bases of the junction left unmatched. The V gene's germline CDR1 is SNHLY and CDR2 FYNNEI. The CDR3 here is CASRKTSGTKETQYF. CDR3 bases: TGTGCCAGCAGGAAGACTAGCGGAACTAAAGAGACCCAGTACTTC.

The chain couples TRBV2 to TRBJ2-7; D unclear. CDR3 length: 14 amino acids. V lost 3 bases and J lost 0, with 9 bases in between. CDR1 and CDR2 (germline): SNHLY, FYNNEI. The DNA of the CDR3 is TGTGCCAGCAGTGACACAGTACGCTCCTACGAGCAGTACTTC. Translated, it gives CASSDTVRSYEQYF.

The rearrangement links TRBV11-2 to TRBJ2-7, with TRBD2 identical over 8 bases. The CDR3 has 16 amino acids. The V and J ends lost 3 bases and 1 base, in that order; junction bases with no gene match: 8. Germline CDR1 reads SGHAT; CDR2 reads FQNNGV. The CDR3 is CASSFISGSPSYEQYF. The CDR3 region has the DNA TGTGCCAGCAGCTTCATCAGCGGGAGTCCATCCTACGAGCAGTACTTC.

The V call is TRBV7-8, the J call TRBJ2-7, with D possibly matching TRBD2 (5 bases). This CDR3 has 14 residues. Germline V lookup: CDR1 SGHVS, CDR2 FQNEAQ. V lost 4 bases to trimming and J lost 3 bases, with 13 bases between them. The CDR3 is CASSSGSMGYEQYF. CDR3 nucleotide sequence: TGTGCCAGCAGCTCGGGGTCGATGGGCTACGAGCAGTACTTC.

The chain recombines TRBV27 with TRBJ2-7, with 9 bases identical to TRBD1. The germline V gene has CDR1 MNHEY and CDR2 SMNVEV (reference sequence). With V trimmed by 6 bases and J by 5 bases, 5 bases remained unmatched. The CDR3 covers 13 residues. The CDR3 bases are TGTGCCAGCAGCGCATACAGGGGGCACGAGCAGTACTTC. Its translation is CASSAYRGHEQYF.

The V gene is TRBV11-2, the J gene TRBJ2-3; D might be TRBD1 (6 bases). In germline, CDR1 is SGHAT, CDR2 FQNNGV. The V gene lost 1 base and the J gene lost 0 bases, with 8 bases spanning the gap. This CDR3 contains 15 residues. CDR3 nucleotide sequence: TGTGCCAGCAGCTTAGCGGACAGAAGCACAGATACGCAGTATTTT. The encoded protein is CASSLADRSTDTQYF.

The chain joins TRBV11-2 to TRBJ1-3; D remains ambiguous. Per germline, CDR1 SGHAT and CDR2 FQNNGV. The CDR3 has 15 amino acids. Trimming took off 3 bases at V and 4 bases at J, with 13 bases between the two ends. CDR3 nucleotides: TGTGCCAGCAGCTTCGGCGGAGGCGGCGGAAACACCATATATTTT. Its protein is CASSFGGGGGNTIYF.

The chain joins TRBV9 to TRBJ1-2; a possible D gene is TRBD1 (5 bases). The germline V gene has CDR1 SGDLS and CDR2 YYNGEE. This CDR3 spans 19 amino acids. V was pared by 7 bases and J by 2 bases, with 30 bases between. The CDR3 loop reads CASGPTDGTALGRNYGYTF. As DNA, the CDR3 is TGTGCCAGCGGCCCTACAGACGGGACGGCATTGGGCCGCAACTATGGCTACACCTTC.

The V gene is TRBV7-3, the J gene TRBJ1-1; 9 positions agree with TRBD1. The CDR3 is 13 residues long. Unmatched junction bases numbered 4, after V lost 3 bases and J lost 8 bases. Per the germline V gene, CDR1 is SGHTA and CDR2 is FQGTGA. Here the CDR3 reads CASSFDRGAEAFF. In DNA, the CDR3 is TGTGCCAGCAGCTTCGACAGGGGGGCCGAAGCTTTCTTT.

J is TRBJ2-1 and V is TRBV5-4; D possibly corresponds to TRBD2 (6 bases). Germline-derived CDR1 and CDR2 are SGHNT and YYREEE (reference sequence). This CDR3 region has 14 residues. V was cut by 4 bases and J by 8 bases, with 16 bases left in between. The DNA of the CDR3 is TGTGCCAGCAGCCCCACGGGACTCTCTCATGAGCAGTTCTTC. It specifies CASSPTGLSHEQFF.

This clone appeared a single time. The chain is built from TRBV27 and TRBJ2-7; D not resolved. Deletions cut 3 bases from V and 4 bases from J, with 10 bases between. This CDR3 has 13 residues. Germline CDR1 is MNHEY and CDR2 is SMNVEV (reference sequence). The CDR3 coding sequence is TGTGCCAGCAGTTTTAACTCGGGTTACGAGCAGTACTTC. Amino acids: CASSFNSGYEQYF.

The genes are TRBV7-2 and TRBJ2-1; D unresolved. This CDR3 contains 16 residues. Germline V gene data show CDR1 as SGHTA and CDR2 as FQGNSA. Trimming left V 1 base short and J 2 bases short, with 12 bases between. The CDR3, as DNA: TGTGCCAGCAGCTTAGAGGTTAGGGTAGCCTACAATGAGCAGTTCTTC. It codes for CASSLEVRVAYNEQFF.

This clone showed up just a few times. CDR3 nucleotides: TGTGCCAGCACCACGGACTCCTACGAGCAGTACTTC. Amino acids: CASTTDSYEQYF. V is TRBV6-5 and J is TRBJ2-7, with D hard to call. Trimming pared 7 bases from V and 0 bases from J, leaving 7 bases between. Germline CDR1 is MNHEY and CDR2 is SVGAGI. The CDR3 sequence is 12 residues long.

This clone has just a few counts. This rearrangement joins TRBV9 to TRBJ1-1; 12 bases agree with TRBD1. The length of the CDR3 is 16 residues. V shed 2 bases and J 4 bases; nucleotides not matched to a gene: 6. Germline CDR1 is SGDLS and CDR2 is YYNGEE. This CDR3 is CASSVGTGGMSTEAFF. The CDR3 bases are TGTGCCAGCAGCGTCGGGACAGGGGGCATGAGCACTGAAGCTTTCTTT. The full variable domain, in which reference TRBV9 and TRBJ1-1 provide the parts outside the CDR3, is DSGVTQTPKHLITATGQRVTLRCSPRSGDLSVYWYQQSLDQGLQFLIQYYNGEERAKGNILERFSAQQFPDLHSELNLSSLELGDSALYFCASSVGTGGMSTEAFFGQGTRLTVV.

CDR3 protein: CASSQDSLPPKINTEAFF. The CDR3 DNA reads as TGTGCCAGCAGCCAAGACAGCCTTCCCCCTAAGATTAACACTGAAGCTTTCTTT. The chain combines TRBV5-5 with TRBJ1-1; possible D gene TRBD1, 5 bases. This CDR3 contains 18 residues. CDR1 is SGHKS, CDR2 YYEKEE, per germline (reference sequence). Trimming took off 4 bases at V and 2 bases at J, with 24 bases between the two ends.

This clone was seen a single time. The CDR3 DNA follows: TGCGCCAGCAGCTTGGTTGCATATCAGAGCTCTGGAAACACCATATATTTT. The encoded protein is CASSLVAYQSSGNTIYF. This chain connects TRBV5-1 to TRBJ1-3; no firm D call. The CDR3 is made up of 17 amino acids. In germline, CDR1 is SGHRS, CDR2 YFSETQ. Trimming shortened V by 0 bases and J by 0 bases, and 13 bases separated the two germline ends.

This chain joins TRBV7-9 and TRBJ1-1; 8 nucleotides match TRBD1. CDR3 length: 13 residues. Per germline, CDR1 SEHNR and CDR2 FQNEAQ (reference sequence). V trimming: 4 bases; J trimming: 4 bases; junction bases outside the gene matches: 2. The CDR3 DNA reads TGTGCCAGCAGCTGGGACAGGCCCACTGAAGCTTTCTTT. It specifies CASSWDRPTEAFF.

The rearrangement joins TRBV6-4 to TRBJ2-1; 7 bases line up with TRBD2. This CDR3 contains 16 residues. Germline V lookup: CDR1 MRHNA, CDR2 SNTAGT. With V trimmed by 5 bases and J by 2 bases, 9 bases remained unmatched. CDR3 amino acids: CASSFDTSEPYNEQFF. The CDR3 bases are TGTGCCAGCAGTTTCGACACTAGCGAGCCCTACAATGAGCAGTTCTTC.

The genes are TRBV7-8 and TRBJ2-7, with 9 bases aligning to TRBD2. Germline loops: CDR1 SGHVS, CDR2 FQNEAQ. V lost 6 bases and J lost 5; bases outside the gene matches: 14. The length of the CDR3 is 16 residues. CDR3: CASSWQRGVYGDEQYF. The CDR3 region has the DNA TGTGCCAGCAGTTGGCAGCGGGGGGTGTACGGCGACGAGCAGTACTTC.

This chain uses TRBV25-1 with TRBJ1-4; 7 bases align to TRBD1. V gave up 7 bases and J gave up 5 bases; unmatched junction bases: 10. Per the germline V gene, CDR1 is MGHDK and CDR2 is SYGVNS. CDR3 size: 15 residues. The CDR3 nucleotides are TGTGCCAGCAAGTCCTCCGGGACAGCAAATGAAAAACTGTTTTTT. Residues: CASKSSGTANEKLFF. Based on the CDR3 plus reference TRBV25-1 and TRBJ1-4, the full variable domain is EADIYQTPRYLVIGTGKKITLECSQTMGHDKMYWYQQDPGMELHLIHYSYGVNSTEKGDLSSESTVSRIRTEHFPLTLESARPSHTSQYLCASKSSGTANEKLFFGSGTQLSVL.

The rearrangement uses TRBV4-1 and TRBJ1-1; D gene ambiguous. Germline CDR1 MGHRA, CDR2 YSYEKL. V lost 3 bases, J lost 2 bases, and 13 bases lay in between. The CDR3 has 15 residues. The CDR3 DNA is TGCGCCAGCAGCCATGGAACCACTGGAAACACTGAAGCTTTCTTT. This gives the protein CASSHGTTGNTEAFF.

CDR3 bases: TGTGCCAGCAGCAAAGATGGTGGGTACGAGCAGTACTTC. It yields the protein CASSKDGGYEQYF. The chain carries TRBV21-1 and TRBJ2-7. TRBV21-1 is designated a pseudogene. The CDR3 contains 13 residues.

CDR3 loop: CASSLTSGTDTQYF. The CDR3 DNA sequence: TGTGCCAGCAGCTTAACTAGCGGCACAGATACGCAGTATTTT. The chain recombines TRBV11-2 with TRBJ2-3; 7 positions agree with TRBD2. The CDR3 sequence is 14 residues long. The ends lost 2 bases at V and 1 base at J; junction bases unmatched: 0. CDR1 and CDR2 from the germline V gene are SGHAT and FQNNGV.

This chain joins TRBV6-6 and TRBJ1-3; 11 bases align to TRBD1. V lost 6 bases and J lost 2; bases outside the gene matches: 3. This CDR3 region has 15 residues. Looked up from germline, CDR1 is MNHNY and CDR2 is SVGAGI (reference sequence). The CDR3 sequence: CASSSGQGAGNTIYF. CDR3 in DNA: TGTGCCAGCAGCTCGGGACAGGGGGCTGGAAACACCATATATTTT.

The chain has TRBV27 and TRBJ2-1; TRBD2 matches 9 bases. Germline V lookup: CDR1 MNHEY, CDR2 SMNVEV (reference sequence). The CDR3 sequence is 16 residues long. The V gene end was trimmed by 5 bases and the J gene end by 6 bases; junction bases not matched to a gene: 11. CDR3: CASSPDLSGSFNEQFF. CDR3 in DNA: TGTGCCAGCAGTCCCGATCTTAGCGGGAGTTTCAATGAGCAGTTCTTC.

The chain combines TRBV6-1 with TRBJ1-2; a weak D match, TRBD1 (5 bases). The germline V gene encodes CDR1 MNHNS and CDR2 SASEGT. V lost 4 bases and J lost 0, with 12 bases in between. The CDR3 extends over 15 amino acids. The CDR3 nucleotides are TGTGCCAGCAGTGTTTATGACAGACCTAACTATGGCTACACCTTC. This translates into CASSVYDRPNYGYTF.

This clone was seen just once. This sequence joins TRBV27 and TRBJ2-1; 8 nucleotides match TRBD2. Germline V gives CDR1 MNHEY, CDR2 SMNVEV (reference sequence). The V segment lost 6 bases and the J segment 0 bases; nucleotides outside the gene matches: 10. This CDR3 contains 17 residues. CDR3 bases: TGTGCCAGCAGCCGCGCGGGAGGCTCCTTCTCCTACAATGAGCAGTTCTTC. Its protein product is CASSRAGGSFSYNEQFF.